A selection of T cell receptor beta chains follows, all from one sample in a study of T-cell reconstitution after alpha-beta-depleted transplantation in children. Each CDR3 protein is one row after TCRdb ran MiXCR on the PCR reads. The sample consists of 360,000 or so distinct CDR3 sequences, 20% of them appearing once. The starting material was PBMCs from the stem cell graft donor, obtained from the stem cell graft. The receptor source for this set is a human donor who donated a stem cell graft to a child with acute myeloid leukemia. The CDR3 runs from the conserved cysteine through the conserved F or W. The D gene is left open where the match is weak. Not every row has a clone size; where given, it reads once, few, many or a size class.

size | D | J | V | DNA | CDR3
few | . | TRBJ2-1 | TRBV7-9 | TGTGCCAGCACCTCCGGCGCAGGGACCTACAATGAGCAGTTCTTC | CASTSGAGTYNEQFF
many | . | TRBJ2-7 | TRBV20-1 | TGCAGTGCTAGAGATACTCTCCCCTACGAGCAGTACTTC | CSARDTLPYEQYF
few | TRBD2 | TRBJ2-7 | TRBV10-3 | TGTGCCATCAGTGAGATAGCGGGAGGATCCTACGAGCAGTACTTC | CAISEIAGGSYEQYF
many | . | TRBJ1-2 | TRBV4-3 | TGCGCCAGCAGCCAAGACCCGGAGGGGTCTAACTATGGCTACACCTTC | CASSQDPEGSNYGYTF
. | TRBD1 | TRBJ1-1 | TRBV6-1 | TGTGCCAGCAGCGTGACAGGGGACGCCACTGAAGCTTTCTTT | CASSVTGDATEAFF
few | . | TRBJ2-7 | TRBV20-1 | TGCAGTGCTAAGGTGACCGAACCCTACGAGCAGTACTTC | CSAKVTEPYEQYF
. | . | TRBJ2-5 | TRBV20-1 | TGCAGTGCTAGAGAAAAGGTCCTAGCGCAAGAGACCCAGTACTTC | CSAREKVLAQETQYF
few | . | TRBJ2-5 | TRBV4-2 | TGTGCCAGCAGCCAAGGGGCAGGGGACGGAGAGACCCAGTACTTC | CASSQGAGDGETQYF
few | . | TRBJ2-1 | TRBV5-6 | TGTGCCAGCACCGGGGGCTTTTTCGGGGAGTCCTACAATGAGCAGTTCTTC | CASTGGFFGESYNEQFF
many | TRBD2 | TRBJ2-5 | TRBV18 | TGTGCCAGCTCACCACCGTCGCGGGAGGGCCTAGAGACCCAGTACTTC | CASSPPSREGLETQYF
. | . | TRBJ1-2 | TRBV4-3 | TGCGCCAGCAGCCCTGGGACTGCTTATGGCTACACCTTC | CASSPGTAYGYTF
few | . | TRBJ2-5 | TRBV7-9 | TGTGCCAGCAGCTCCTTTCTAGCAAAGACCCAGTACTTC | CASSSFLAKTQYF
. | . | TRBJ1-2 | TRBV5-1 | TGCGCCAGCAGCCCCCGGGGGCAGTACTATGGCTACACCTTC | CASSPRGQYYGYTF
many | TRBD1 | TRBJ2-1 | TRBV29-1 | TGCAGCGGTTACAGGGGGCTCGGCAATGAGCAGTTCTTC | CSGYRGLGNEQFF
few | . | TRBJ2-1 | TRBV28 | TGTGCCAGCAGGGGAGCGGAGGCTGGGAGGGGGAATGAGCAGTTCTTC | CASRGAEAGRGNEQFF
. | . | TRBJ2-4 | TRBV2 | TGTGCCAGCGCCCCCCTAGCCAAAAACATTCAGTACTTC | CASAPLAKNIQYF
many | TRBD2 | TRBJ2-7 | TRBV20-1 | TGTTTGGGGAGGGAGGCCTCCTACGAGCAGTACTTC | CLGREASYEQYF
few | . | TRBJ1-1 | TRBV6-5 | TGTGCCAGCAGAACAGATAACACTGAAGCTTTCTTT | CASRTDNTEAFF
many | . | TRBJ2-3 | TRBV10-3 | TGTGCCATCAAGGGCGGGGAAAGCACAGATACGCAGTATTTT | CAIKGGESTDTQYF
. | . | TRBJ1-2 | TRBV2 | TGTGCCAGCAGCGAAGGGAACTATGGCTACACCTTC | CASSEGNYGYTF
. | . | TRBJ2-1 | TRBV20-1 | TGCAGTGCTAGTCCCCTTGGCAAGCAGTTCTTC | CSASPLGKQFF
. | . | TRBJ2-5 | TRBV10-3 | TGTGCCACCAGGGACACCGAACACCAAGAGACCCAGTACTTC | CATRDTEHQETQYF
once | . | TRBJ2-2 | TRBV29-1 | TGCAGCACCCTGGAAAGAGAGGAAACCGGGGAGCTGTTTTTT | CSTLEREETGELFF
. | . | TRBJ2-7 | TRBV29-1 | TGCAGCGTGGGATTAGACAGCTACGAGCAGTACTTC | CSVGLDSYEQYF